Listed here is a single TCR beta chain. This CDR3 spans 13 amino acids. Germline V CDR1 and CDR2: SGHRS, YFSETQ. Trimming shortened V by 4 bases and J by 3 bases, and 11 bases separated the two germline ends. The method was immunoSEQ multiplex PCR; TCRdb's version includes in-frame clones alone and lacks a portion of them. The data contain around 76,000 clones, roughly nine tenths of them singletons. The sample belongs to a study of technical replicates of blood from several donors. The rearrangement links TRBV5-1 to TRBJ2-7, with a weak D call TRBD1 (5 bases). Sequencing was carried out using T cells isolated from PBMCs. The sequence was obtained from a human donor in good health. The CDR3 loop reads CASSPGQDYEQYF. Here the CDR3 DNA reads TGCGCCAGCAGCCCAGGACAAGACTACGAGCAGTACTTC.